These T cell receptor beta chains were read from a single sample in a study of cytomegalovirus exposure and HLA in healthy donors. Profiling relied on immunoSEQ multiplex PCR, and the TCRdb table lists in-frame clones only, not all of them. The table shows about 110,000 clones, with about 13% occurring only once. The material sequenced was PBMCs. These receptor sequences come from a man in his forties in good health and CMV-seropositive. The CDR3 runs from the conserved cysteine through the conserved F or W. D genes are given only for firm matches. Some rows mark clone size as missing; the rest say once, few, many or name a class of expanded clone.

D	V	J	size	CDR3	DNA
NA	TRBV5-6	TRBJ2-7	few	CASSFSETQEVEQYF	TGTGCCAGCAGCTTCTCAGAGACTCAGGAGGTCGAGCAGTACTTC
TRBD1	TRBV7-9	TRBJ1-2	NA	CASRPGTGSYGYTF	TGTGCCAGCAGACCCGGGACAGGGTCCTATGGCTACACCTTC
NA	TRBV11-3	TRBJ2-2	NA	CASTITGSTGELFF	TGTGCCAGCACCATAACGGGGTCCACCGGGGAGCTGTTTTTT
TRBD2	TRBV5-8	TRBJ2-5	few	CASRSVAGRGEYQETQYF	TGTGCCAGCAGGAGCGTAGCGGGACGAGGGGAGTACCAAGAGACCCAGTACTTC
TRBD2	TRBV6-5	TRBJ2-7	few	CAGSRPAGGPYEQYF	TGTGCCGGCAGCCGCCCAGCGGGAGGCCCCTACGAGCAGTACTTC
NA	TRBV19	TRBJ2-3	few	CASSITGSTDTQYF	TGTGCCAGTAGTATTACAGGGAGCACAGATACGCAGTATTTT
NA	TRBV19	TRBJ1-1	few	CASSTLGQNTEAFF	TGTGCCAGTAGTACCTTGGGACAGAACACTGAAGCTTTCTTT
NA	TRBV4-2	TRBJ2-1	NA	CASSQDEGGNEQFF	TGTGCCAGCAGCCAAGATGAGGGCGGAAATGAGCAGTTCTTC
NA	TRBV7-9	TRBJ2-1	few	CASSPHLRIEQFF	TGTGCCAGCAGCCCCCACCTGCGGATTGAGCAGTTCTTC
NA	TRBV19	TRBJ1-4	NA	CASSIERSRGEKLFF	TGTGCCAGTAGTATAGAGCGGTCCAGGGGTGAAAAACTGTTTTTT
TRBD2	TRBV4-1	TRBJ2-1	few	CASSLGLAGANEQFF	TGCGCCAGCAGCTTGGGACTAGCGGGGGCCAATGAGCAGTTCTTC
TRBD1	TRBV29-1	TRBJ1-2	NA	CSAWTGDYGYTF	TGCAGCGCCTGGACAGGGGACTATGGCTACACCTTC
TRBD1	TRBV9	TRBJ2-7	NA	CASSRDSYEQYF	TGTGCCAGCAGCCGGGACAGCTACGAGCAGTACTTC
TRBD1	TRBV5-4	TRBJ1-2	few	CASSWDSSFYGYTF	TGTGCCAGCAGCTGGGACAGTAGTTTCTATGGCTACACCTTC
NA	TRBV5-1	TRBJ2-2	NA	CATNPGAVSAGELFF	TGCGCCACCAATCCAGGGGCGGTTAGTGCCGGGGAGCTGTTTTTT
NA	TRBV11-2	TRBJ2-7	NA	CASSIRGYEQYF	TGTGCCAGCAGCATCCGGGGCTACGAGCAGTACTTC
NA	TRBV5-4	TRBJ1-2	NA	CASSYGIYGYTF	TGTGCCAGCAGCTACGGGATCTATGGCTACACCTTC